This T cell receptor (beta chain) was captured in a study of OX40 agonist ivuxolimab in advanced cancers. Trimming removed 4 bases at V and 1 base at J, with 8 bases between. The germline V gene has CDR1 SGDLS and CDR2 YYNGEE. The length of the CDR3 is 14 residues. Some clones are missing from TCRdb's copy, which holds only in-frame ones; the method was immunoSEQ multiplex PCR. The sample contains roughly 64,000 clones, around 84% of which appear only once. The source of this sequence is an adult with an advanced solid tumor such as melanoma, head and neck, liver or kidney cancer. V gene TRBV9 combines with J gene TRBJ2-2; no firm D call. Sequencing used CD4+ or CD8+ T cells sorted from blood, obtained in a trial of the OX40 agonist ivuxolimab. The CDR3 coding sequence is TGTGCCAGCAGCCCCAGGTTGAACACCGGGGAGCTGTTTTTT. Amino acid sequence: CASSPRLNTGELFF.